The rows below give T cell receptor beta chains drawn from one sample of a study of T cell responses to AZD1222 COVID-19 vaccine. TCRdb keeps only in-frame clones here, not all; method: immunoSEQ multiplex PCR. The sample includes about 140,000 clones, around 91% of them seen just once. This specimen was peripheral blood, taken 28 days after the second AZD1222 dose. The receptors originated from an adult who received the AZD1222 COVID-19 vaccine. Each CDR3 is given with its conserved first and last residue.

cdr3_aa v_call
CASSLTGDYEQYF TRBV5-1
CASSYLPGALNTEAFF TRBV6-2/TRBV6-3
CASSYPSGTSNAKNIQYF TRBV5-4
CASSTDRGLSEKLFF TRBV6-5
CASSSGAPVTEAFF TRBV6-6
CASSQAMGTMGYTF TRBV3-1/TRBV3-2
CASSSEQGAFF TRBV28
CASSSGLAGSYNEQFF TRBV28
CASSPLWNTEAFF TRBV27
CASSLVTLLNTEAFF TRBV7-2
CATSRDRGLTPGELFF TRBV15
CASSLSGFGNTIYF TRBV11-1
CASSEALDGYTF TRBV7-9
CASQSLGSMNTEAFF TRBV5-6
CASSTGAGNTIYF TRBV6-5
CASAMGTGVSITEAFF TRBV3-1/TRBV3-2
CASSNRDRENYGYTF TRBV3-1/TRBV3-2
CASARTGFGNTIYF TRBV27
CASSLAGGGNQPQHF TRBV7-2
CASSLRAGFGQETQYF TRBV7-3
CASSYRTGSYGYTF TRBV6-2/TRBV6-3
CASRRVNTEAFF TRBV27
CASSVATLSKNTGELFF TRBV9
CASSLGWLSEKLFF TRBV7-8
CASSLAAPAELFF TRBV7-2